This is a list of T cell receptor beta chains from one sample in a study of T cell responses to AZD1222 COVID-19 vaccine. Repertoires were generated with immunoSEQ multiplex PCR, while TCRdb's copy carries only in-frame clones and drops some. The sample has around 83,000 clones; about nine tenths are singletons. The input for sequencing was peripheral blood, taken 28 days after the second AZD1222 dose. Source of these receptors: an adult who received the AZD1222 COVID-19 vaccine. CDR3s include the opening cysteine and the closing phenylalanine or tryptophan. D genes are given only for firm matches. Clone size is not always given. Where it is, it says once, few, many or a class for expanded clones.

v_gene,j_gene,abundance,d_gene,CDR3aa,CDR3nt
TRBV7-2,TRBJ1-1,NA,NA,CASSLGLATEAFF,TGTGCCAGCAGCTTAGGGTTGGCCACTGAAGCTTTCTTT
TRBV7-6,TRBJ1-1,NA,TRBD1,CASSLSRFQGAGTEAFF,TGTGCCAGCAGCTTAAGTCGTTTCCAGGGGGCGGGCACTGAAGCTTTCTTT
TRBV7-9,TRBJ2-1,once,TRBD1,CATPRDRVSHEQFF,TGTGCCACCCCCCGGGACAGGGTATCCCATGAGCAGTTCTTC
TRBV18,TRBJ2-3,NA,NA,CASSPPQGGPSTDTQYF,TGTGCCAGCTCTCCCCCCCAGGGGGGACCAAGCACAGATACGCAGTATTTT
TRBV7-9,TRBJ1-6,NA,NA,CASSALDNPSGSPLHF,TGTGCCAGCAGCGCCCTGGACAACCCGTCGGGTTCACCCCTCCACTTT
TRBV5-6,TRBJ1-5,NA,NA,CASSLVRYQPQHF,TGTGCCAGCAGCTTGGTGCGGTACCAGCCCCAGCATTTT
TRBV27,TRBJ2-1,NA,NA,CASSSGGPYNEQFF,TGTGCCAGCAGTTCCGGGGGGCCCTACAATGAGCAGTTCTTC
TRBV28,TRBJ1-5,NA,TRBD1,CASSDRVQPQHF,TGTGCCAGCAGCGACAGGGTTCAGCCCCAGCATTTT
TRBV13,TRBJ1-3,NA,TRBD1,CASSVTGGTGGNTIYF,TGTGCCAGCAGCGTAACAGGGGGGACGGGTGGAAACACCATATATTTT
TRBV11-3,TRBJ2-1,NA,NA,CASSTSGYNEQFF,TGTGCCAGCAGCACCTCGGGGTACAATGAGCAGTTCTTC
TRBV29-1,TRBJ2-7,NA,TRBD1,CSGQGSYEQYF,TGCAGCGGACAGGGCTCCTACGAGCAGTACTTC
TRBV14,TRBJ2-7,NA,NA,CASSLEGGRSYEQYF,TGTGCCAGCAGCTTAGAAGGAGGACGGTCCTACGAGCAGTACTTC
TRBV19,TRBJ1-5,NA,NA,CASSPSLNSNQPQHF,TGTGCCAGTAGTCCGTCCCTCAATAGCAATCAGCCCCAGCATTTT
TRBV12-3/TRBV12-4,TRBJ1-4,NA,NA,CASSPSHEKLFF,TGTGCCAGCAGTCCGAGTCATGAAAAACTGTTTTTT
TRBV28,TRBJ1-4,NA,TRBD1,CASSLTGGAPTNEKLFF,TGTGCCAGCAGCTTGACAGGGGGGGCCCCAACTAATGAAAAACTGTTTTTT
TRBV5-1,TRBJ1-5,NA,TRBD1,CASSYGTGVYQPQHF,TGCGCCAGCAGCTATGGGACAGGGGTCTATCAGCCCCAGCATTTT
TRBV11-2,TRBJ2-3,once,TRBD1,CASWGQDANSTDTQYF,TGTGCCAGCTGGGGACAGGACGCAAATAGCACAGATACGCAGTATTTT
TRBV9,TRBJ1-6,NA,NA,CASSIGAIGSPLHF,TGTGCCAGCAGCATCGGGGCTATAGGTTCACCCCTCCACTTT
TRBV4-3,TRBJ2-5,NA,NA,CASSQGVVAETQYF,TGCGCCAGCAGCCAAGGCGTGGTAGCGGAGACCCAGTACTTC
TRBV29-1,TRBJ1-5,NA,TRBD1,CSVTTDRGPNQPQHF,TGCAGCGTTACTACGGACAGGGGGCCTAATCAGCCCCAGCATTTT
TRBV28,TRBJ1-5,NA,NA,CASSPTGTRGQPQHF,TGTGCCAGCAGTCCAACAGGGACACGCGGTCAGCCCCAGCATTTT
TRBV6-5,TRBJ2-3,NA,TRBD2,CASRSRLAGGDTQYF,TGTGCCAGCAGATCCCGACTAGCGGGGGGGGATACGCAGTATTTT
TRBV9,TRBJ1-3,NA,NA,CASSDTFSFSGNTIYF,TGTGCCAGCAGCGACACCTTCTCCTTCTCTGGAAACACCATATATTTT
TRBV5-1,TRBJ2-1,NA,NA,CASSLGIRYNEQFF,TGCGCCAGCAGCTTGGGGATAAGGTACAATGAGCAGTTCTTC
TRBV9,TRBJ1-5,NA,NA,CASSVGQDNQPQHF,TGTGCCAGCAGCGTAGGTCAGGACAATCAGCCCCAGCATTTT
TRBV28,TRBJ2-3,NA,TRBD1,CASSKIDRGLDTQYF,TGTGCCAGCAGTAAAATTGACAGGGGGCTGGATACGCAGTATTTT
TRBV14,TRBJ1-6,NA,NA,CASSPTHRKVYNSPLHF,TGTGCCAGCAGCCCGACCCATAGAAAGGTTTATAATTCACCCCTCCACTTT
TRBV21-1,TRBJ1-6,NA,NA,CASSPVRGDDNSPLHF,TGTGCCAGCAGTCCCGTTCGGGGTGACGATAATTCACCCCTCCACTTT
TRBV5-4,TRBJ1-4,NA,NA,CASSTRDGREKLFF,TGTGCCAGCAGCACCCGGGACGGACGGGAAAAACTGTTTTTT
TRBV30,TRBJ1-1,NA,NA,CAWTPDSYTEAFF,TGTGCCTGGACCCCGGACAGTTACACTGAAGCTTTCTTT
TRBV6-5,TRBJ2-7,NA,TRBD1,CASSHRTGGSYEQYF,TGTGCCAGCAGTCACCGGACAGGGGGGTCCTACGAGCAGTACTTC
TRBV2,TRBJ1-5,NA,TRBD1,CASSYQGGQPQHF,TGTGCCAGCAGTTATCAAGGGGGCCAGCCCCAGCATTTT
TRBV7-2,TRBJ2-1,NA,TRBD2,CASSPRLAVNYNEQFF,TGTGCCAGCAGCCCCAGACTAGCAGTGAACTACAATGAGCAGTTCTTC
TRBV7-2,TRBJ2-5,NA,NA,CASSFEQQETQYF,TGTGCCAGCAGCTTCGAGCAGCAAGAGACCCAGTACTTC
TRBV2,TRBJ2-7,NA,TRBD2,CASSGTSGAPYEQYF,TGTGCCAGCAGTGGGACTAGCGGGGCGCCCTACGAGCAGTACTTC
TRBV7-2,TRBJ1-5,NA,NA,CASSLIFDNQPQHF,TGTGCCAGCAGCTTAATTTTTGATAATCAGCCCCAGCATTTT
TRBV10-3,TRBJ1-2,NA,TRBD1,CAISEWDRGDYGYTF,TGTGCCATCAGTGAATGGGACAGGGGGGACTATGGCTACACCTTC
TRBV5-1,TRBJ2-2,NA,TRBD1,CASSPRTGGTGELFF,TGCGCCAGCAGCCCTCGGACAGGCGGCACCGGGGAGCTGTTTTTT
TRBV19,TRBJ1-2,NA,NA,CASSIGRPTNYGYTF,TGTGCCAGTAGTATAGGTCGACCGACTAACTATGGCTACACCTTC
TRBV12-5,TRBJ2-7,NA,NA,CASAEGGAGGDEQYF,TGTGCTAGTGCCGAAGGTGGGGCAGGGGGGGACGAGCAGTACTTC
TRBV7-9,TRBJ1-1,NA,NA,CASSFPGPMNTEAFF,TGTGCCAGCAGCTTCCCGGGACCGATGAACACTGAAGCTTTCTTT
TRBV15,TRBJ1-5,NA,TRBD1,CATSSPGQGLFQPQHF,TGTGCCACCAGCAGCCCGGGACAGGGGCTTTTTCAGCCCCAGCATTTT
TRBV6-2/TRBV6-3,TRBJ2-5,NA,NA,CASSYSASQETQYF,TGTGCCAGCAGTTACTCGGCCTCACAAGAGACCCAGTACTTC
TRBV9,TRBJ1-6,NA,NA,CASSVAFAGPLHF,TGTGCCAGCAGCGTAGCTTTCGCCGGACCCCTCCACTTT
TRBV7-9,TRBJ2-5,once,NA,CASSPTGEETQYF,TGTGCCAGCAGTCCCACGGGGGAAGAGACCCAGTACTTC
TRBV5-1,TRBJ2-5,NA,NA,CASSLARGGLETQYF,TGCGCCAGCAGCTTGGCCAGGGGGGGTTTGGAAACCCAGTACTTC
TRBV7-2,TRBJ2-5,once,NA,CASSLASRAQETQYF,TGTGCCAGCAGCTTAGCGTCCAGGGCCCAAGAGACCCAGTACTTC
TRBV5-1,TRBJ1-3,NA,NA,CASSLGTEGNTIYF,TGCGCCAGCAGCTTGGGGACGGAAGGAAACACCATATATTTT
TRBV25-1,TRBJ2-7,NA,TRBD2,CASRASLWGGREQYF,TGTGCCAGCAGAGCTTCCCTTTGGGGGGGAAGGGAGCAGTACTTC
TRBV7-2,TRBJ2-1,once,TRBD2,CASSLGTSGGNEQFF,TGTGCCAGCAGCTTAGGGACTAGCGGGGGAAATGAGCAGTTCTTC
TRBV7-2,TRBJ1-1,few,NA,CASSLIVPWNTEAFF,TGTGCCAGCAGCTTAATTGTACCTTGGAACACTGAAGCTTTCTTT
TRBV28,TRBJ1-1,NA,NA,CASRTGTSNTEAFF,TGTGCCAGCAGAACAGGGACCTCGAACACTGAAGCTTTCTTT
TRBV7-2,TRBJ2-7,NA,NA,CASSSPRGVSSYEQYF,TGTGCCAGCAGCTCCCCCAGGGGCGTGAGCTCCTACGAGCAGTACTTC
TRBV11-2,TRBJ2-7,NA,NA,CAGMGVLGEQYF,TGTGCCGGTATGGGGGTATTGGGCGAGCAGTACTTC
TRBV5-1,TRBJ1-2,NA,TRBD1,CASSPSTGPSYGYTF,TGCGCCAGCAGCCCGTCGACAGGGCCGAGTTATGGCTACACCTTC
TRBV28,TRBJ2-3,NA,NA,CASSSVQTGPDTQYF,TGTGCCAGCAGTTCCGTTCAGACGGGCCCAGATACGCAGTATTTT
TRBV28,TRBJ1-3,few,NA,CASRSPSGNTIYF,TGTGCCAGCAGGTCCCCAAGTGGAAACACCATATATTTT